This TCR beta chain is from a study of OX40 agonist ivuxolimab in advanced cancers. Study-level information: Head and neck, renal cell, melanoma or hepatocellular carcinoma were the cancers that dose-escalation patients had. Points from the study as a whole: Partial responders at 0.1-3.0 mg/kg had among the lowest clonal expansion. Expanded clones tended on average to be more numerous among CD8+ T cells than CD4+.

Turning to this clone: Its matching antigen is unknown.

CDR3 length: 15 residues. The germline CDR1 and CDR2 sequences are LGHNT and FRNRAP. With 2 bases removed from V and 4 bases from J, the gap between germline ends came to 12 bases. Sequencing used immunoSEQ multiplex PCR; TCRdb keeps in-frame clones, though not all of them. The sample has about 70,000 clones, roughly 78% seen once. The chain links TRBV12-5 to TRBJ2-1, with D possibly matching TRBD1 (5 bases). This receptor was taken from an adult with an advanced solid tumor such as melanoma, head and neck, liver or kidney cancer. Material: CD4+ or CD8+ T cells sorted from blood, obtained in a trial of the OX40 agonist ivuxolimab. CDR3 amino acids: CASGLQQGDYNEQFF. The CDR3 region has the DNA TGTGCTAGTGGTTTGCAACAAGGGGATTACAATGAGCAGTTCTTC.